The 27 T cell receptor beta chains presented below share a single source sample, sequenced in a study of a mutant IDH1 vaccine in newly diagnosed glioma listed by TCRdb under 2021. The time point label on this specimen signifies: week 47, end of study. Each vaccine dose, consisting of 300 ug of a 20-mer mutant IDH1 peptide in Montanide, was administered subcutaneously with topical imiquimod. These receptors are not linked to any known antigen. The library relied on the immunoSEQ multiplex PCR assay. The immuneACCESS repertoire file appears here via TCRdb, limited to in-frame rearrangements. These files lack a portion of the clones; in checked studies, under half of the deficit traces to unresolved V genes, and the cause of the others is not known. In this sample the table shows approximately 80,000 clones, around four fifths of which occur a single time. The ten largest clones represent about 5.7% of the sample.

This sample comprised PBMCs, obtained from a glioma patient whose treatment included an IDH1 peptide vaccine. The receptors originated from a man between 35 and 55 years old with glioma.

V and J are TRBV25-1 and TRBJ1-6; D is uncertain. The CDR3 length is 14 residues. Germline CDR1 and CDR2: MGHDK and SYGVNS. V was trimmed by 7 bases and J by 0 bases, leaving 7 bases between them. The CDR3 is CASKESSYNSPLHF. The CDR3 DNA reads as TGTGCCAGCAAGGAAAGCTCCTATAATTCACCCCTCCACTTT.

CDR3 sequence (DNA): TGTGCCAGCAGCCCGCCAAAACTAGCGGCTACAGATACGCAGTATTTT. Translation: CASSPPKLAATDTQYF. The gene calls are TRBV7-9 and TRBJ2-3, with 8 positions matching TRBD2. This CDR3 has 16 residues. Losses at the gene ends were 5 bases for V and 3 bases for J; bases not matched to a gene: 10. Germline CDR1 is SEHNR and CDR2 is FQNEAQ (reference sequence).

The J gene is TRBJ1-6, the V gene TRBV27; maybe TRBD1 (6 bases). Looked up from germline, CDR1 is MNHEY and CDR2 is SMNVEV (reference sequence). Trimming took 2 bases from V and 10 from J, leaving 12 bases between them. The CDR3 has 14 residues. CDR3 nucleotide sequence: TGTGCCAGCAGTTTAAGCAGGGGAAGGTCACCCCTCCACTTT. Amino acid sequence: CASSLSRGRSPLHF.

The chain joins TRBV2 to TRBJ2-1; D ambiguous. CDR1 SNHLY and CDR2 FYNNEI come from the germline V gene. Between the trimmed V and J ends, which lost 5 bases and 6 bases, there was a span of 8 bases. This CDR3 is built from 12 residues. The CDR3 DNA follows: TGTGCCAGCAGTCTGGGTCCCAATGAGCAGTTCTTC. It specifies CASSLGPNEQFF. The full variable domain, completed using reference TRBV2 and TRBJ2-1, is EPEVTQTPSHQVTQMGQEVILRCVPISNHLYFYWYRQILGQKVEFLVSFYNNEISEKSEIFDDQFSVERPDGSNFTLKIRSTKLEDSAMYFCASSLGPNEQFFGPGTRLTVL.

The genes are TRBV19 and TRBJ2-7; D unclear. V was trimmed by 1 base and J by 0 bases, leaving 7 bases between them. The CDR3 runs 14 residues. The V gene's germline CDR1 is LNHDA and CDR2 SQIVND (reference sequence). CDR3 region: CASSIGDSSYEQYF. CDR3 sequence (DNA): TGTGCCAGTAGTATAGGTGATAGCTCCTACGAGCAGTACTTC. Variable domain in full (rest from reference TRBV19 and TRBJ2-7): DGGITQSPKYLFRKEGQNVTLSCEQNLNHDAMYWYRQDPGQGLRLIYYSQIVNDFQKGDIAEGYSVSREKKESFPLTVTSAQKNPTAFYLCASSIGDSSYEQYFGPGTRLTVT.

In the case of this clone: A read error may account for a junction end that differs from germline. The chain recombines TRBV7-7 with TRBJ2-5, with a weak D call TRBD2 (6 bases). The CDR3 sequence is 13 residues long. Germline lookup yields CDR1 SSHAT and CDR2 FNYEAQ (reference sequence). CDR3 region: CASSSGLLETQYF. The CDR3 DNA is TGTGCTAGCAGCTCCGGACTACTCGAGACCCAGTACTTC.

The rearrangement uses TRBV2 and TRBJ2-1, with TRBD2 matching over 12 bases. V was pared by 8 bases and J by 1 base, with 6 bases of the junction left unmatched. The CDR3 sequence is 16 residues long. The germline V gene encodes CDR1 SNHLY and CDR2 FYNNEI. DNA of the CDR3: TGTGCCAGCGTCGCTAGCGGGGGGGTTTCCTACAATGAGCAGTTCTTC. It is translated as CASVASGGVSYNEQFF.

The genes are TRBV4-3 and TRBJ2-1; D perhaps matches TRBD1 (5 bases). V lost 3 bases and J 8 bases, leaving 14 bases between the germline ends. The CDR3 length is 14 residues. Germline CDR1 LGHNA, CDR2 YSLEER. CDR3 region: CASSQDPRAHEQFF. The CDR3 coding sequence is TGCGCCAGCAGCCAGGACCCCAGGGCGCATGAGCAGTTCTTC.

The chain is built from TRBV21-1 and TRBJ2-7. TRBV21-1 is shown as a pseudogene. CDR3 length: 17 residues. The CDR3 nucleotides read TGTGCCAGCAGCAAAAGGGCCTGGGAACCCCGCTCCTACGAGCAGTACTTC. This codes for CASSKRAWEPRSYEQYF.

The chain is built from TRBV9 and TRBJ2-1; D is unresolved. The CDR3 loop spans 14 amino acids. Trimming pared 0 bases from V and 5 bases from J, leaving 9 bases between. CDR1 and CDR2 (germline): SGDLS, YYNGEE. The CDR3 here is CASSVADGDNEQFF. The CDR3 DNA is TGTGCCAGCAGCGTAGCAGACGGTGACAATGAGCAGTTCTTC.

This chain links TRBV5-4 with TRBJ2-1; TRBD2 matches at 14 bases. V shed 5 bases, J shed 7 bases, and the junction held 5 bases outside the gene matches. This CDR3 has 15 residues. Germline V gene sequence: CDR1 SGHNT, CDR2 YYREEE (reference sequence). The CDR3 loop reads CASSSRLAGGNEQFF. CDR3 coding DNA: TGTGCCAGCAGTTCCCGACTAGCGGGAGGGAATGAGCAGTTCTTC.

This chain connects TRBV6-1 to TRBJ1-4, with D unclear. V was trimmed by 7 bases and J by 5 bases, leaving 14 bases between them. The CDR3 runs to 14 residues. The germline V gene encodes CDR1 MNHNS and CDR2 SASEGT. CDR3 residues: CASKVNERNEKLFF. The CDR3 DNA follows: TGTGCCAGCAAGGTGAACGAACGCAATGAAAAACTGTTTTTT.

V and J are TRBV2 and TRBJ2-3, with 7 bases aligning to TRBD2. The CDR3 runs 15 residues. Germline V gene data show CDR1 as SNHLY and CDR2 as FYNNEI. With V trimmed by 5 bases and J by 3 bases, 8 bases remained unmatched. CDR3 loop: CASSFRVGGTDTQYF. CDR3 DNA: TGTGCCAGCAGTTTCAGGGTCGGGGGGACAGATACGCAGTATTTT.

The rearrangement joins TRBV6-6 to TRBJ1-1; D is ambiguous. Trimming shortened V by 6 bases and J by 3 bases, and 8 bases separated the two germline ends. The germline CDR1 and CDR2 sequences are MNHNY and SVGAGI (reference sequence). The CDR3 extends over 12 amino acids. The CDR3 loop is CASRRRYTEAFF. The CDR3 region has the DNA TGTGCCAGCAGACGAAGATACACTGAAGCTTTCTTT.

This chain's CDR3 is CASSQDRGSFPTDTQYF. CDR3 in DNA: TGCGCCAGCAGCCAAGATCGGGGGTCCTTTCCGACAGATACGCAGTATTTT. V gene TRBV4-3 combines with J gene TRBJ2-3; D may be TRBD2 (6 bases). The germline V gene has CDR1 LGHNA and CDR2 YSLEER. The CDR3 is made up of 17 amino acids. Trimming left V 0 bases short and J 3 bases short, with 16 bases between.

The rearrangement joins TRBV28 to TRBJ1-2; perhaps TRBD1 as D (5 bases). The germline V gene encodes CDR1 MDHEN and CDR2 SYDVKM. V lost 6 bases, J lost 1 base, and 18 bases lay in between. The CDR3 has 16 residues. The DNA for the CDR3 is TGTGCCAGCAGCTACCCCACCAACCAGGGTAACTATGGCTACACCTTC. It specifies CASSYPTNQGNYGYTF.

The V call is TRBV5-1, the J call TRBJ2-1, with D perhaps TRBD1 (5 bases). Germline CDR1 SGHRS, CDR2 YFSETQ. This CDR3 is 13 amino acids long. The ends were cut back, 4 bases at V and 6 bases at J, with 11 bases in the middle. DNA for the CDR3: TGCGCCAGCAGCACGGTACAGGCCAATGAGCAGTTCTTC. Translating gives CASSTVQANEQFF.

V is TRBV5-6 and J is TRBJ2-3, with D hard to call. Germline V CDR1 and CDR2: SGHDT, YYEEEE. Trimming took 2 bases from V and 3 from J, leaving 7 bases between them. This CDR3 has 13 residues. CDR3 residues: CASSLVATDTQYF. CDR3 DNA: TGTGCCAGCAGCTTAGTGGCGACAGATACGCAGTATTTT.

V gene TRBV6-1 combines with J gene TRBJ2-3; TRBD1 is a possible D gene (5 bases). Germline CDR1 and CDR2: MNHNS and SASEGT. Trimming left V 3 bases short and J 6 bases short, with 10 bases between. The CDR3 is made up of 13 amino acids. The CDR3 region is CASSDLRADTQYF. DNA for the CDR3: TGTGCCAGCAGTGATCTCAGGGCGGATACGCAGTATTTT.

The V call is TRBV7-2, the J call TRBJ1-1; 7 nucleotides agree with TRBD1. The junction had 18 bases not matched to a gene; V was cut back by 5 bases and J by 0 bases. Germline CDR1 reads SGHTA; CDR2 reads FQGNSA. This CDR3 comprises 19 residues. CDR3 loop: CASSPDRRVGSPLNTEAFF. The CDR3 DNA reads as TGTGCCAGCAGCCCGGACAGGAGGGTAGGATCACCCCTGAACACTGAAGCTTTCTTT. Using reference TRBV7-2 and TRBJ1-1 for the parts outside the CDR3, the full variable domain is GAGVSQSPSNKVTEKGKDVELRCDPISGHTALYWYRQSLGQGLEFLIYFQGNSAPDKSGLPSDRFSAERTGGSVSTLTIQRTQQEDSAVYLCASSPDRRVGSPLNTEAFFGQGTRLTVV.

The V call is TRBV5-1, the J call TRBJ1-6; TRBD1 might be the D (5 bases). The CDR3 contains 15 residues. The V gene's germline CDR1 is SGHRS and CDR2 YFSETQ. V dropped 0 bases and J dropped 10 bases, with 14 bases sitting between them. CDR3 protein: CASSLAGQGSSPLHF. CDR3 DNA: TGCGCCAGCAGCTTGGCCGGGCAGGGTTCGTCACCCCTCCACTTT. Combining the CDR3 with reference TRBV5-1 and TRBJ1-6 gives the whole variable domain KAGVTQTPRYLIKTRGQQVTLSCSPISGHRSVSWYQQTPGQGLQFLFEYFSETQRNKGNFPGRFSGRQFSNSRSEMNVSTLELGDSALYLCASSLAGQGSSPLHFGNGTRLTVT.

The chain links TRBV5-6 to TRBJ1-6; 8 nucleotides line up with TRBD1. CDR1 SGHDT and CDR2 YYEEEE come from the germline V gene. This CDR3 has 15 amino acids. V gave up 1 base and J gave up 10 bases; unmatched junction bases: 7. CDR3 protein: CASSLRGQGYSPLHF. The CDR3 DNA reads TGTGCCAGCAGCTTGCGTGGACAGGGCTACTCACCCCTCCACTTT.

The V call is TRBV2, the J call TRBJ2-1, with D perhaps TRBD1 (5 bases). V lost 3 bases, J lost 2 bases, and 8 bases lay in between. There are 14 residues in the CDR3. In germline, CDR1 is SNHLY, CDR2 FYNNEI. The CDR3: CASSEGLAYNEQFF. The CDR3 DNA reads TGTGCCAGCAGTGAGGGGCTAGCCTACAATGAGCAGTTCTTC.

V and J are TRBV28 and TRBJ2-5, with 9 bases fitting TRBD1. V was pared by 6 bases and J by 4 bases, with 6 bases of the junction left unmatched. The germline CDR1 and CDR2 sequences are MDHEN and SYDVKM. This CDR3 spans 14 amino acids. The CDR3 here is CASSSGQGRETQYF. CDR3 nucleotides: TGTGCCAGCAGCTCCGGACAGGGGAGAGAGACCCAGTACTTC. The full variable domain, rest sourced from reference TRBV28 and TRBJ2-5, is DVKVTQSSRYLVKRTGEKVFLECVQDMDHENMFWYRQDPGLGLRLIYFSYDVKMKEKGDIPEGYSVSREKKERFSLILESASTNQTSMYLCASSSGQGRETQYFGPGTRLLVL.

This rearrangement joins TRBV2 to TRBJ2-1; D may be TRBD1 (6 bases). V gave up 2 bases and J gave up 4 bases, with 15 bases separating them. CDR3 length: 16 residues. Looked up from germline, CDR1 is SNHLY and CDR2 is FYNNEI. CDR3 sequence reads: CASSELGNQGYNEQFF. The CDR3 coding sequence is TGTGCCAGCAGTGAATTAGGAAACCAGGGGTACAATGAGCAGTTCTTC.

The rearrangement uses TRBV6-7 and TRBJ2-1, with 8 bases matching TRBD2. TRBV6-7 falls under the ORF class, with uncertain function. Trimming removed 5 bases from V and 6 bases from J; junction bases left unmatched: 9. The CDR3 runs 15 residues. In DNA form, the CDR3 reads TGTGCCAGCAGTCTTACCATGGGGACTAGCAATGAGCAGTTCTTC. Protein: CASSLTMGTSNEQFF.

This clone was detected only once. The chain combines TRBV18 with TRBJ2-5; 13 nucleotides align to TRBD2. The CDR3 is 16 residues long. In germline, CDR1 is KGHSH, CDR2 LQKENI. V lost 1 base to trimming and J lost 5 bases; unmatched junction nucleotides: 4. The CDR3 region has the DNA TGTGCCAGCTCACCACGACTAGCGGGAGGAGGGGAGACCCAGTACTTC. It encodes CASSPRLAGGGETQYF. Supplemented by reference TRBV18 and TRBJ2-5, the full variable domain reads NAGVMQNPRHLVRRRGQEARLRCSPMKGHSHVYWYRQLPEEGLKFMVYLQKENIIDESGMPKERFSAEFPKEGPSILRIQQVVRGDSAAYFCASSPRLAGGGETQYFGPGTRLLVL.